A single sample is the source of the 31 T cell receptor beta chains below, sequenced in a study of blood T cell repertoires in COVID-19 (dated by TCRdb to between 2020 and 2021). Library generation was performed with the immunoSEQ multiplex PCR assay. Sourced from immuneACCESS, this table was stored by TCRdb with only in-frame sequences that have V and J called. A share of the clones is absent; for the studies checked, an unresolved V gene accounts for under half, and the remainder has no known explanation. The sample table lists more than 250,000 clones, 87% of them with a count of one. The ten largest clones represent about 6% of the sample. Sequencing was done on a sample of PBMCs or T cells enriched from blood (not recorded which). The receptors stem from a woman aged 25 to 39 who had recovered from COVID-19.

The J gene is TRBJ1-1, the V gene TRBV3-1 (or the pseudogene TRBV3-2); unclear D gene. The CDR3 totals 14 residues. The ends were cut back, 3 bases at V and 5 bases at J, with 13 bases in the middle. CDR1 is LGHDT and CDR2 is YNNKEL in the germline V gene (reference sequence). The CDR3 is CASSHGLVGTEAFF. Written as DNA, the CDR3 is TGTGCCAGCAGCCACGGGTTAGTTGGGACTGAAGCTTTCTTT.

This clone was seen more than once but under ten times. The V call is TRBV6-2 or TRBV6-3, the J call TRBJ2-7; TRBD1 aligns across 8 bases. The trim removed 5 bases at V and 0 bases at J, leaving 6 bases unmatched. Germline loops: CDR1 MNHEY, CDR2 SVGEGT. The CDR3 contains 15 residues. CDR3 sequence reads: CASSGRTGSSYEQYF. CDR3 nucleotide sequence: TGTGCCAGCAGTGGGCGGACAGGGAGCTCCTACGAGCAGTACTTC.

This clone was observed a handful of times. This chain connects TRBV30 to TRBJ1-1, with 10 positions matching TRBD1. This CDR3 contains 14 residues. Germline V gene sequence: CDR1 GTSNPN, CDR2 SVGIG (reference sequence). Losses at the gene ends were 1 base for V and 1 base for J; bases not matched to a gene: 0. The CDR3 nucleotides are TGTGCCTGGAGTGGACAGGGGGCGAACACTGAAGCTTTCTTT. Translated, it gives CAWSGQGANTEAFF.

The chain joins TRBV5-1 to TRBJ1-4; 9 bases match TRBD1. Germline V gene lookup returns CDR1 SGHRS and CDR2 YFSETQ. Germline trimming cut 4 bases from V and 7 bases from J; bases unmatched to any gene: 5. The CDR3 totals 14 residues. The CDR3 coding sequence is TGCGCCAGCAGCCAGGACAGGGGCTCTGAAAAACTGTTTTTT. This codes for CASSQDRGSEKLFF.

The gene calls are TRBV3-1 (or the pseudogene TRBV3-2) and TRBJ1-1, with TRBD1 identical over 9 bases. The germline V gene encodes CDR1 LGHDT and CDR2 YNNKEL (reference sequence). This CDR3 spans 15 amino acids. V was pared by 7 bases and J by 5 bases, with 11 bases of the junction left unmatched. DNA for the CDR3: TGTGCCAGCACCCACCCGGGACAGGGCGGGACTGAAGCTTTCTTT. This encodes CASTHPGQGGTEAFF.

For the CDR3, the DNA is TGTGCCAGCAGCTTGGAGTCCGGTAACTCTGGAAACACCATATATTTT. Protein: CASSLESGNSGNTIYF. The rearrangement joins TRBV5-4 to TRBJ1-3; D not resolved. V lost 0 bases and J lost 0, with 10 bases in between. Germline lookup yields CDR1 SGHNT and CDR2 YYREEE (reference sequence). The CDR3 is 16 residues long.

The V call is TRBV7-8, the J call TRBJ2-1, with D possibly being TRBD2 (6 bases). This CDR3 region has 15 residues. V lost 4 bases to trimming and J lost 0 bases, with 10 bases between them. Germline V gene sequence: CDR1 SGHVS, CDR2 FQNEAQ. CDR3 sequence reads: CASSYGGSSYNEQFF. CDR3 sequence (DNA): TGTGCCAGCAGCTACGGGGGTAGCTCCTACAATGAGCAGTTCTTC.

CDR3 sequence reads: CARVDRGKSYGYTF. CDR3 coding DNA: TGTGCCCGAGTGGACAGGGGGAAGTCCTATGGCTACACCTTC. This chain connects TRBV30 to TRBJ1-2; 10 bases match TRBD1. Germline CDR1 is GTSNPN and CDR2 is SVGIG (reference sequence). This CDR3 has 14 amino acids. The trim removed 8 bases at V and 4 bases at J, leaving 10 bases unmatched.

V usage is TRBV24-1 and J usage is TRBJ1-2; tentative D call: TRBD1 (5 bases). V was pared by 4 bases and J by 4 bases, with 21 bases between. This CDR3 contains 17 residues. Germline loops: CDR1 KGHDR, CDR2 SFDVKD. The CDR3 is CATSDLQIRGPFYGYTF. CDR3 coding DNA: TGTGCCACCAGTGACTTGCAAATTAGGGGCCCCTTCTATGGCTACACCTTC.

This chain links TRBV29-1 with TRBJ1-1; D uncertain. Germline CDR1 is SQVTM and CDR2 is ANQGSEA. Trimming removed 7 bases at V and 2 bases at J, with 20 bases between. This CDR3 spans 15 amino acids. CDR3 sequence (DNA): TGCAGCGCTAGACCCGGCGGGTCGGGAAACACTGAAGCTTTCTTT. Protein product: CSARPGGSGNTEAFF.

J is TRBJ1-1 and V is TRBV19; 8 nucleotides line up with TRBD1. Per germline, CDR1 LNHDA and CDR2 SQIVND (reference sequence). This CDR3 contains 14 residues. Germline trimming cut 9 bases from V and 1 base from J; bases unmatched to any gene: 7. The chain's CDR3 is CASRDDRGNTEAFF. DNA of the CDR3: TGTGCCAGCAGAGATGACAGGGGGAACACTGAAGCTTTCTTT.

The gene calls are TRBV5-1 and TRBJ2-4; 14 nucleotides line up with TRBD2. V dropped 3 bases and J dropped 1; count of bases not matched to a gene: 3. Per the germline V gene, CDR1 is SGHRS and CDR2 is YFSETQ. There are 17 residues in the CDR3. This chain's CDR3 is CASSSGTSGSAKNIQYF. In nucleotides, the CDR3 is TGCGCCAGCAGCTCGGGGACTAGCGGGAGTGCCAAAAACATTCAGTACTTC.

This chain connects TRBV5-4 to TRBJ2-3; D gene unclear. In germline, CDR1 is SGHNT, CDR2 YYREEE (reference sequence). The CDR3 contains 12 residues. The V end lost 1 base, the J end lost 6 bases, and 6 bases lay between the germline ends. CDR3 sequence (DNA): TGTGCCAGCAGCTTGTATTCTGATACGCAGTATTTT. It codes for CASSLYSDTQYF.

This sequence joins TRBV5-1 and TRBJ2-5, with D perhaps TRBD1 (5 bases). The ends were cut back, 1 base at V and 2 bases at J, with 12 bases in the middle. The CDR3 contains 15 residues. Germline CDR1 SGHRS, CDR2 YFSETQ. DNA of the CDR3: TGCGCCAGCAGCTTGTTTTCAGGGCCACAAGAGACCCAGTACTTC. It specifies CASSLFSGPQETQYF.

The chain combines TRBV5-5 with TRBJ2-2; 13 bases line up with TRBD2. The CDR3 runs 17 residues. Losses at the gene ends were 4 bases for V and 1 base for J; bases not matched to a gene: 4. CDR1 SGHKS and CDR2 YYEKEE come from the germline V gene (reference sequence). The CDR3 region is CASSRTSGGLNTGELFF. The CDR3 region has the DNA TGTGCCAGCAGCCGGACTAGCGGGGGCTTGAACACCGGGGAGCTGTTTTTT.

The chain is built from TRBV24-1 and TRBJ1-6, with 7 bases fitting TRBD1. J was trimmed by 1 base and V by 0 bases; bases with no gene match: 2. The CDR3 spans 17 residues. Germline lookup yields CDR1 KGHDR and CDR2 SFDVKD. The CDR3 DNA follows: TGTGCCACCAGTGATTTGAACAGGGGATCCTATAATTCACCCCTCCACTTT. Amino acid sequence: CATSDLNRGSYNSPLHF.

This clone showed up just once. This chain connects TRBV9 to TRBJ2-1, with D possibly TRBD2 on 5 matching bases. V lost 0 bases, J lost 10 bases, and 11 bases lay in between. This CDR3 has 13 residues. The germline V gene encodes CDR1 SGDLS and CDR2 YYNGEE. CDR3 nucleotides: TGTGCCAGCAGCGTAGGCCCGGGGAACGAGCAGTTCTTC. Translation: CASSVGPGNEQFF.

The chain recombines TRBV13 with TRBJ1-1, with D hard to call. Looked up from germline, CDR1 is PRHDT and CDR2 is FYEKMQ (reference sequence). V was trimmed by 4 bases and J by 4 bases, leaving 13 bases between them. The CDR3 contains 14 residues. The CDR3 DNA is TGTGCCAGCAGCTCGGGGAAGGGTGCCACTGAAGCTTTCTTT. As protein: CASSSGKGATEAFF.

The chain joins TRBV7-6 to TRBJ2-1; D call uncertain. With 2 bases removed from V and 4 bases from J, the gap between germline ends came to 9 bases. The germline V gene has CDR1 SGHVS and CDR2 FNYEAQ. The CDR3 is made up of 14 amino acids. CDR3 sequence: CASSLTSQYNEQFF. The CDR3 bases are TGTGCCAGCAGCTTAACCTCACAGTACAATGAGCAGTTCTTC.

The chain combines TRBV15 with TRBJ2-2, with TRBD1 matching 7 bases. Germline V gives CDR1 LNHNV, CDR2 YYDKDF (reference sequence). J was trimmed by 5 bases and V by 3 bases; bases with no gene match: 6. This CDR3 has 15 residues. Here the CDR3 reads CATSRTGYGTGELFF. CDR3 sequence (DNA): TGTGCCACCAGCAGGACAGGGTATGGGACCGGGGAGCTGTTTTTT.

V usage is TRBV6-9 and J usage is TRBJ1-3; D is unclear. In germline, CDR1 is MNHGY, CDR2 SVAAGI. The ends were cut back, 7 bases at V and 1 base at J, with 20 bases in the middle. The CDR3 is 17 residues long. The CDR3 spells CASNLPPEGRSGNTIYF. CDR3 DNA sequence: TGTGCCAGCAACCTACCGCCGGAGGGCCGATCTGGAAACACCATATATTTT.

The chain is built from TRBV6-4 and TRBJ1-1; the match to TRBD1 covers 7 bases. V was clipped by 4 bases and J by 6 bases; unmatched bases: 8. The germline gives CDR1 MRHNA, CDR2 SNTAGT. The CDR3 has 14 amino acids. Here the CDR3 reads CASSGIDREAEAFF. CDR3 in DNA: TGTGCCAGCAGTGGTATCGACAGGGAAGCTGAAGCTTTCTTT.

As DNA, the CDR3 is TGTGCCAGCAGTCCTACACCGGGACAGAACAATGAGCAGTTCTTC. The encoded protein is CASSPTPGQNNEQFF. The rearrangement uses TRBV6-5 and TRBJ2-1, with 7 positions matching TRBD1. Germline values: CDR1 MNHEY, CDR2 SVGAGI. With V trimmed by 5 bases and J by 5 bases, 9 bases remained unmatched. This CDR3 comprises 15 residues.

The V call is TRBV27, the J call TRBJ1-1, with D possibly matching TRBD1 (6 bases). CDR1 and CDR2 from the germline V gene are MNHEY and SMNVEV (reference sequence). The ends were cut back, 3 bases at V and 4 bases at J, with 9 bases in the middle. The CDR3 has 13 amino acids. The CDR3: CASSLWGRTEAFF. The CDR3 DNA reads as TGTGCCAGCAGTTTGTGGGGGCGCACTGAAGCTTTCTTT.

This sequence joins TRBV19 and TRBJ2-1; the match to TRBD2 covers 8 bases. Trimming at V came to 7 bases and at J to 6 bases, leaving 11 bases not matched to a gene. The length of the CDR3 is 15 residues. The germline CDR1 and CDR2 sequences are LNHDA and SQIVND (reference sequence). The CDR3 bases are TGTGCCAGTACCCTGACTAGCGCGCCCAGCAATGAGCAGTTCTTC. As protein: CASTLTSAPSNEQFF.

The CDR3 coding sequence is TGTGCCAGCAGCGTAGGGGAGGAATTGAAGGCTTTCTTT. The encoded protein is CASSVGEELKAFF. The V call is TRBV9, the J call TRBJ1-1; no clear D gene. Germline CDR1 and CDR2: SGDLS and YYNGEE. Trimming took 0 bases from V and 11 from J, leaving 14 bases between them. The CDR3 runs 13 residues.

This clone is a singleton in its sample. The rearrangement joins TRBV28 to TRBJ1-2; D remains unclear. Deletions cut 8 bases from V and 4 bases from J, with 11 bases between. Germline V gene sequence: CDR1 MDHEN, CDR2 SYDVKM. The CDR3 runs to 12 residues. The CDR3 loop reads CASFDTSYGYTF. Written as DNA, the CDR3 is TGTGCCAGCTTCGACACGAGCTATGGCTACACCTTC.

J is TRBJ1-1 and V is TRBV29-1, with TRBD1 matching over 7 bases. J lost 5 bases, V lost 4 bases, and 7 bases had no gene match. The CDR3 contains 13 residues. Germline assignment: CDR1 SQVTM and CDR2 ANQGSEA. The DNA of the CDR3 is TGCAGCGTTGCGACAGGGCCGAGTACTGAAGCTTTCTTT. This gives the protein CSVATGPSTEAFF.

This chain joins TRBV11-2 and TRBJ1-1; D call uncertain. The ends were cut back, 1 base at V and 0 bases at J, with 3 bases in the middle. The CDR3 has 13 amino acids. Germline values: CDR1 SGHAT, CDR2 FQNNGV. The CDR3, as DNA: TGTGCCAGCAGCTTAGGCGTGAACACTGAAGCTTTCTTT. It yields the protein CASSLGVNTEAFF.

The J gene is TRBJ1-3, the V gene TRBV7-9; unclear D gene. Looked up from germline, CDR1 is SEHNR and CDR2 is FQNEAQ (reference sequence). The V gene lost 3 bases and the J gene lost 0 bases, with 12 bases spanning the gap. The CDR3 is made up of 16 amino acids. The CDR3 loop is CASSLEGLASGNTIYF. The CDR3 DNA reads as TGTGCCAGCAGCTTGGAGGGCTTAGCCTCTGGAAACACCATATATTTT. The full variable domain, with the rest looked up from reference TRBV7-9 and TRBJ1-3, is DTGVSQNPRHKITKRGQNVTFRCDPISEHNRLYWYRQTLGQGPEFLTYFQNEAQLEKSRLLSDRFSAERPKGSFSTLEIQRTEQGDSAMYLCASSLEGLASGNTIYFGEGSWLTVV.

The rearrangement links TRBV6-5 to TRBJ2-7; TRBD2 matches 8 bases. CDR3 length: 11 residues. The V gene's germline CDR1 is MNHEY and CDR2 SVGAGI. The V segment lost 6 bases and the J segment 7 bases; nucleotides outside the gene matches: 2. Here the CDR3 reads CASSRGGEQYF. DNA of the CDR3: TGTGCCAGCAGCCGGGGGGGAGAGCAGTACTTC.